What follows are 25 T cell receptor beta chains derived from one specimen sequenced in a study of identical twins listed by TCRdb under 2016. Libraries were made using 5' RACE. Sequencing was performed on an Illumina HiSeq 2000. TCRdb passed the public sequencing reads through fastp at Q25 and MiXCR, retaining productive beta sequences. Entries are consolidated by CDR3 protein sequence, retaining the most common genes and DNA. The sample yields 1.5 million to 2 million distinct CDR3 sequences; roughly 35% were counted once. The ten top clones hold approximately 0.25% of the sample. The source material was cord blood. Receptors were obtained from a newborn girl in good health.

The chain employs TRBV4-2 and TRBJ1-2, with D possibly TRBD1 on 6 matching bases. Per germline, CDR1 LGHNA and CDR2 YNFKEQ. This CDR3 has 15 residues. V lost 0 bases, J lost 1 base, and 9 bases lay in between. The CDR3 sequence is CASSQEDSSNYGYTF. For the CDR3, the DNA is TGTGCCAGCAGCCAAGAGGACAGTAGTAACTATGGCTACACCTTC.

This clonotype has a count of ten or more. The chain links TRBV7-2 to TRBJ2-5; 9 nucleotides align to TRBD1. The DNA end is more similar to TRBJ2-7, so the J call may be wrong. The CDR3 runs 16 residues. Per germline, CDR1 SGHTA and CDR2 FQGNSA. The DNA of the CDR3 is TGTGCCAGCAGCTCCTCTTCGGGACAGGGTCCCAACGAGCAGTACTTC. This codes for CASSSSSGQGPNEQYF.

The rearrangement uses TRBV27 and TRBJ2-6; D call uncertain. The germline V gene encodes CDR1 MNHEY and CDR2 SMNVEV (reference sequence). Trimming left V 6 bases short and J 3 bases short, with 6 bases between. There are 13 residues in the CDR3. The CDR3 loop is CASRTRGANVLTF. The CDR3 DNA reads TGTGCCAGCAGAACACGTGGGGCCAACGTCCTGACTTTC.

This clonotype was observed a handful of times. The chain links TRBV28 to TRBJ2-5; no firm D call. Trimming took 2 bases from V and 5 from J, leaving 15 bases between them. The germline V gene has CDR1 MDHEN and CDR2 SYDVKM. CDR3 size: 15 residues. The CDR3 reads CASSLLGSHRETQYF. CDR3 DNA sequence: TGTGCCAGCAGTTTACTAGGCTCTCACCGGGAGACCCAGTACTTC.

The chain has TRBV7-6 and TRBJ1-5; D gene ambiguous. The V gene lost 1 base and the J gene lost 4 bases, with 14 bases spanning the gap. Germline loops: CDR1 SGHVS, CDR2 FNYEAQ. The CDR3 extends over 16 amino acids. The CDR3 sequence is CASSLGAGLINQPQHF. In DNA, the CDR3 is TGTGCCAGCAGCTTAGGAGCAGGATTAATAAATCAGCCCCAGCATTTT. Supplemented by reference TRBV7-6 and TRBJ1-5, the full variable domain reads GAGVSQSPRYKVTKRGQDVALRCDPISGHVSLYWYRQALGQGPEFLTYFNYEAQQDKSGLPNDRFSAERPEGSISTLTIQRTEQRDSAMYRCASSLGAGLINQPQHFGDGTRLSIL.

This clonotype has more than one count but fewer than ten. The V call is TRBV20-1, the J call TRBJ1-1; a possible D gene is TRBD1 (6 bases). Per germline, CDR1 DFQATT and CDR2 SNEGSKA (reference sequence). The CDR3 contains 15 residues. V dropped 4 bases and J dropped 4 bases, with 19 bases sitting between them. The CDR3 loop reads CSAIGRGGRGTEAFF. CDR3 coding DNA: TGCAGTGCTATTGGTCGGGGGGGGCGGGGCACTGAAGCTTTCTTT.

The chain is built from TRBV6-2 or TRBV6-3 and TRBJ2-7, with 10 bases matching TRBD1. V shed 4 bases and J 3 bases; nucleotides not matched to a gene: 9. The CDR3 spans 16 residues. In germline, CDR1 is MNHEY, CDR2 SVGEGT. The CDR3: CASSSLGQGPYYEQYF. The CDR3 nucleotides read TGTGCCAGCAGTTCCTTGGGACAGGGGCCCTACTACGAGCAGTACTTC.

The chain has TRBV27 and TRBJ1-4; no reliable D call. The CDR3 spans 16 residues. Germline loops: CDR1 MNHEY, CDR2 SMNVEV (reference sequence). Trimming shortened V by 5 bases and J by 4 bases, and 17 bases separated the two germline ends. The CDR3 DNA reads TGTGCCAGCAGTCAGGTAGTCAAGGGAAGTAATGAAAAACTGTTTTTT. Its translation: CASSQVVKGSNEKLFF. Full variable domain (outside the CDR3, taken from reference TRBV27 and TRBJ1-4): EAQVTQNPRYLITVTGKKLTVTCSQNMNHEYMSWYRQDPGLGLRQIYYSMNVEVTDKGDVPEGYKVSRKEKRNFPLILESPSPNQTSLYFCASSQVVKGSNEKLFFGSGTQLSVL.

The sample holds a few counts of this clonotype. V gene TRBV9 combines with J gene TRBJ2-1; 8 bases match TRBD1. V shed 7 bases, J shed 7 bases, and the junction held 13 bases outside the gene matches. The germline V gene has CDR1 SGDLS and CDR2 YYNGEE. The length of the CDR3 is 15 residues. The CDR3 DNA follows: TGTGCCAGCTCGGCCGGGACAGGAGGGACAAATGAGCAGTTCTTC. Protein sequence: CASSAGTGGTNEQFF.

The J gene is TRBJ1-2, the V gene TRBV5-1; no reliable D call. Germline CDR1 SGHRS, CDR2 YFSETQ. The ends were cut back, 4 bases at V and 7 bases at J, with 23 bases in the middle. The CDR3 totals 16 residues. The CDR3 spells CASSPTPTDPRLGYTF. The DNA for the CDR3 is TGCGCCAGCAGCCCGACCCCGACGGACCCCCGGCTTGGCTACACCTTC.

The rearrangement links TRBV3-1 to TRBJ2-7, with 12 bases that match TRBD2. This CDR3 is 18 amino acids long. Germline assignment: CDR1 LGHDT and CDR2 YNNKEL (reference sequence). V was pared by 2 bases and J by 7 bases, with 15 bases of the junction left unmatched. This CDR3 is CASSQKTSGSWTYNEQYF. CDR3 DNA sequence: TGTGCCAGCAGCCAAAAGACTAGCGGGAGCTGGACCTACAATGAGCAGTACTTC.

The J gene is TRBJ1-1, the V gene TRBV20-1; 7 bases agree with TRBD1. The J segment lost 0 bases and the V segment lost 5 bases, leaving 6 bases of the junction unmatched. Germline V CDR1 and CDR2: DFQATT, SNEGSKA (reference sequence). The CDR3 is 14 residues long. The CDR3 DNA follows: TGCAGTGCTCCCCCAGGGGGGATGAACACTGAAGCTTTCTTT. Its protein is CSAPPGGMNTEAFF.

This clonotype was detected ten times or more. CDR3 DNA sequence: TGTGCCAGCAGTTCCGGGACAGCTCATAACTACTACGAGCAGTACTTC. This translates into CASSSGTAHNYYEQYF. The rearrangement links TRBV6-5 to TRBJ2-7; 7 nucleotides agree with TRBD1. This CDR3 comprises 16 residues. V shed 4 bases, J shed 3 bases, and the junction held 12 bases outside the gene matches. The V gene's germline CDR1 is MNHEY and CDR2 SVGAGI.

This clonotype has just a few counts. This sequence joins TRBV5-1 and TRBJ2-1; 8 positions match TRBD2. Germline lookup yields CDR1 SGHRS and CDR2 YFSETQ. Trimming cost V 0 bases and J 8 bases; bases outside gene matches: 7. CDR3 length: 15 residues. Here the CDR3 reads CASSLANGGAYEQFF. In nucleotides, the CDR3 is TGCGCCAGCAGCTTGGCTAACGGGGGGGCGTATGAGCAGTTCTTC.

This clonotype was counted between two and nine times. The chain recombines TRBV20-1 with TRBJ2-1, with 9 bases lining up with TRBD2. CDR1 is DFQATT, CDR2 SNEGSKA, per germline (reference sequence). CDR3 size: 14 residues. V shed 6 bases, J shed 3 bases, and the junction held 6 bases outside the gene matches. The CDR3 loop is CSAPRLAVYNEQFF. Here the CDR3 DNA reads TGCAGTGCCCCTAGACTAGCGGTCTACAATGAGCAGTTCTTC.

This clonotype was counted between two and nine times. V usage is TRBV3-1 and J usage is TRBJ1-2, with 7 bases fitting TRBD1. After removal of 8 bases from V and 4 bases from J, the junction contained 4 bases not matched to a gene. Germline-derived CDR1 and CDR2 are LGHDT and YNNKEL (reference sequence). This CDR3 is 12 amino acids long. CDR3 loop: CASQRTGYGYTF. DNA of the CDR3: TGTGCCAGCCAGCGGACAGGCTATGGCTACACCTTC.

The chain employs TRBV27 and TRBJ2-7; TRBD2 agrees at 15 bases. With 3 bases clipped from V and 7 bases from J, the junction kept 10 bases outside the gene matches. This CDR3 comprises 17 residues. Germline V gene lookup returns CDR1 MNHEY and CDR2 SMNVEV (reference sequence). CDR3 sequence: CASSFIGLAGGGGEQYF. CDR3 nucleotides: TGTGCCAGCAGTTTCATCGGACTAGCGGGAGGGGGAGGTGAGCAGTACTTC.

This chain links TRBV28 with TRBJ1-6; tentative D call: TRBD1 (6 bases). The CDR3 is 13 amino acids. The V end lost 10 bases, the J end lost 6 bases, and 13 bases lay between the germline ends. Germline assignment: CDR1 MDHEN and CDR2 SYDVKM. In nucleotides, the CDR3 is TGTGCCACAAGGGGGAATGGTAATTCACCCCTCCACTTT. Translated, it gives CATRGNGNSPLHF.

This chain links TRBV21-1 with TRBJ1-6; TRBD1, as called in the table, went unchecked against the DNA. TRBV21-1 corresponds to a pseudogene. This CDR3 has 16 amino acids. CDR3 DNA: TGTGCCAGCCCACAGGGGGCGGGAGCCTATAATTCACCCCTCCACTTT. Amino acids: CASPQGAGAYNSPLHF.

V and J are TRBV12-3 or TRBV12-4 and TRBJ1-1, with no clear D. Trimming removed 3 bases from V and 5 bases from J, with 10 bases in between. This CDR3 contains 13 residues. CDR3 loop: CASSFFPGTEAFF. DNA of the CDR3: TGTGCCAGCAGTTTCTTCCCGGGGACTGAAGCTTTCTTT.

At least ten counts were recorded for this clonotype. CDR3 sequence: CSARLQGAYEQYF. For the CDR3, the DNA is TGCAGTGCTAGACTGCAGGGAGCCTACGAGCAGTACTTC. The chain carries TRBV20-1 and TRBJ2-7; D is possibly TRBD1 or TRBD2 (5 bases each). This CDR3 contains 13 residues. Trimming removed 2 bases from V and 2 bases from J, with 10 bases in between. In germline, CDR1 is DFQATT, CDR2 SNEGSKA (reference sequence).

J is TRBJ1-1 and V is TRBV6-1; 8 nucleotides line up with TRBD1. V shed 2 bases and J 0 bases; nucleotides not matched to a gene: 11. CDR1 is MNHNS, CDR2 SASEGT, per germline. This CDR3 comprises 18 residues. CDR3 in amino acids: CASSESSGRGRMNTEAFF. The CDR3 DNA sequence: TGTGCCAGCAGTGAATCTTCGGGCAGGGGGCGCATGAACACTGAAGCTTTCTTT.

The sample holds one count of this clonotype. The gene calls are TRBV20-1 and TRBJ2-2, with D possibly matching TRBD1 (6 bases). CDR3 length equals 15 residues. Germline CDR1 DFQATT, CDR2 SNEGSKA (reference sequence). V was shortened by 1 base and J by 7 bases, with 16 bases between the two germline ends. The CDR3 region has the DNA TGCAGTGCTAGAGGGGGTAGGGGGACGTTCGGGGAGCTGTTTTTT. Amino acids: CSARGGRGTFGELFF.

The J gene is TRBJ1-1, the V gene TRBV6-5; tentatively, D is TRBD1 (5 bases). Germline V CDR1 and CDR2: MNHEY, SVGAGI. The CDR3 consists of 14 residues. Between the trimmed V and J ends, which lost 5 bases and 4 bases, there was a span of 14 bases. The CDR3 region is CASSLSTVPTEAFF. DNA for the CDR3: TGTGCCAGCAGTCTCTCGACAGTGCCCACTGAAGCTTTCTTT.

The genes are TRBV27 and TRBJ2-7; D might be TRBD2 (7 bases). CDR1 is MNHEY, CDR2 SMNVEV, per germline (reference sequence). The CDR3 totals 14 residues. V dropped 4 bases and J dropped 6 bases, with 16 bases sitting between them. Here the CDR3 reads CASSSGGHRLEQYF. CDR3 DNA sequence: TGTGCCAGCAGTTCCGGGGGGCATCGGCTCGAGCAGTACTTC.